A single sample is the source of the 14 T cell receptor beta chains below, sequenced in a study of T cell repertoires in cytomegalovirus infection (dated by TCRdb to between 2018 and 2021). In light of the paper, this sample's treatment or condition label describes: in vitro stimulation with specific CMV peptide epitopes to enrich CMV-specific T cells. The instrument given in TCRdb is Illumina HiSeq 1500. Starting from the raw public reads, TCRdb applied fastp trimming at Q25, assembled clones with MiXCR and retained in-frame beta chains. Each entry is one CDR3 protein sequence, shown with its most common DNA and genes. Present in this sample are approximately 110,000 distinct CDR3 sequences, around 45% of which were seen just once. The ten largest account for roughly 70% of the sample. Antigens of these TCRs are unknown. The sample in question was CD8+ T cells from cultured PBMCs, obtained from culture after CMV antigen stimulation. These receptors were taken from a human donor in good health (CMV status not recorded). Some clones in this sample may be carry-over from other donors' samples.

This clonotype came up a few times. CDR3 protein: CASSDGVGTDTQYF. Here the CDR3 DNA reads TGTGCCAGCAGTGACGGGGTAGGCACAGATACGCAGTATTTT. The genes are TRBV7-6 and TRBJ2-3; TRBD2 might be the D (5 bases). Germline CDR1 is SGHVS and CDR2 is FNYEAQ. With 6 bases removed from V and 1 base from J, the gap between germline ends came to 11 bases. The CDR3 contains 14 residues. Filled out from reference TRBV7-6 and TRBJ2-3, the complete variable domain reads GAGVSQSPRYKVTKRGQDVALRCDPISGHVSLYWYRQALGQGPEFLTYFNYEAQQDKSGLPNDRFSAERPEGSISTLTIQRTEQRDSAMYRCASSDGVGTDTQYFGPGTRLTVL.

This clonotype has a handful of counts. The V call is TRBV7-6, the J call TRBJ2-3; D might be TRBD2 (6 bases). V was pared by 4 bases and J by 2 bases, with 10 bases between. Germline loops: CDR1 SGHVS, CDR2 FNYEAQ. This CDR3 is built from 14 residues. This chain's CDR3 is CASSSSANTDTQYF. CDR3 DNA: TGTGCCAGCAGCTCTAGCGCGAACACAGATACGCAGTATTTT.

The CDR3 spells CSAMFRDTQETQYF. The CDR3 nucleotides are TGCAGTGCTATGTTTCGAGACACCCAAGAGACCCAGTACTTC. The chain recombines TRBV20-1 with TRBJ2-5; no clear D. The CDR3 totals 14 residues. The ends were cut back, 4 bases at V and 1 base at J, with 13 bases in the middle. Per the germline V gene, CDR1 is DFQATT and CDR2 is SNEGSKA (reference sequence).

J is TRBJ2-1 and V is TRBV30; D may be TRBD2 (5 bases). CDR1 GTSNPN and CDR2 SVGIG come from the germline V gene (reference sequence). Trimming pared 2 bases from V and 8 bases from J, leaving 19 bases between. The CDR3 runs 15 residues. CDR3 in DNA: TGTGCCTGGAGTCTAGAGCGGCTCTCTCCCCATGAGCAGTTCTTC. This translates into CAWSLERLSPHEQFF.

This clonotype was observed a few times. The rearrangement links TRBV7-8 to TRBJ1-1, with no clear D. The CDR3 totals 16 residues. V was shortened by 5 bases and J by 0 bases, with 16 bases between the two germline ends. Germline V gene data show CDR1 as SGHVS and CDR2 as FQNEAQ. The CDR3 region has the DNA TGTGCCAGCAGCACCTCTTGGGCTGGGTTGAACACTGAAGCTTTCTTT. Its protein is CASSTSWAGLNTEAFF.

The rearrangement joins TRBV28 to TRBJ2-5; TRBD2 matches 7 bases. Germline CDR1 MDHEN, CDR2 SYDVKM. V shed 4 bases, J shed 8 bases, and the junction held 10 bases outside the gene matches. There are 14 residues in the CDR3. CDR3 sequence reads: CASSSGLIGDTQYF. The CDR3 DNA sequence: TGTGCCAGCAGTTCGGGACTAATAGGAGACACCCAGTACTTC.

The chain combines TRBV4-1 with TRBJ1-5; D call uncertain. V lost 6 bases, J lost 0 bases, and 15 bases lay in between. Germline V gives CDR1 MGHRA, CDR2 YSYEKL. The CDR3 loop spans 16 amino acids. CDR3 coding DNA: TGCGCCAGCAGTCCATCCTCTTCCTTTAGCAATCAGCCCCAGCATTTT. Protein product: CASSPSSSFSNQPQHF.

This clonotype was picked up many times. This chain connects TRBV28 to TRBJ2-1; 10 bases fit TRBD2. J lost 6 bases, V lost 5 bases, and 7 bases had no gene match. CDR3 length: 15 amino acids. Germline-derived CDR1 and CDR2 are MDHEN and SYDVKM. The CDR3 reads CASSLLAGEVNEQFF. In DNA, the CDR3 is TGTGCCAGCAGTCTCCTAGCGGGGGAGGTCAATGAGCAGTTCTTC.

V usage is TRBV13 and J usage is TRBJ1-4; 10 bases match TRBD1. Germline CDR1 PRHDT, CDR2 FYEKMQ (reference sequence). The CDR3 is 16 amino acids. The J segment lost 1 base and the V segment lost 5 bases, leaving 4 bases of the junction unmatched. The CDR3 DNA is TGTGCCAGCAGCCTTGGGACAGGGGAAACTAATGAAAAACTGTTTTTT. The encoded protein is CASSLGTGETNEKLFF. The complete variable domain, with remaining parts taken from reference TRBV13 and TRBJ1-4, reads AAGVIQSPRHLIKEKRETATLKCYPIPRHDTVYWYQQGPGQDPQFLISFYEKMQSDKGSIPDRFSAQQFSDYHSELNMSSLELGDSALYFCASSLGTGETNEKLFFGSGTQLSVL.

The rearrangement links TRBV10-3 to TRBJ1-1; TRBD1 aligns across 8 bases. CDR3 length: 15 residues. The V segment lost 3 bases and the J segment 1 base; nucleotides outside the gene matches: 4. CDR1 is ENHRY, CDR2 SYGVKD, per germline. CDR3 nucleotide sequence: TGTGCCATCAGTGAAGGACAGGGTTCGAACACTGAAGCTTTCTTT. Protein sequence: CAISEGQGSNTEAFF.

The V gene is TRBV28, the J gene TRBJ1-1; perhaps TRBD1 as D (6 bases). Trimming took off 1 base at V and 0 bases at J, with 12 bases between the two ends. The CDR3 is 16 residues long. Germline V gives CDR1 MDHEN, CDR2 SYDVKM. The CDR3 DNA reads TGTGCCAGCAGTTTATATGGGACAACATTGAACACTGAAGCTTTCTTT. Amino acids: CASSLYGTTLNTEAFF.

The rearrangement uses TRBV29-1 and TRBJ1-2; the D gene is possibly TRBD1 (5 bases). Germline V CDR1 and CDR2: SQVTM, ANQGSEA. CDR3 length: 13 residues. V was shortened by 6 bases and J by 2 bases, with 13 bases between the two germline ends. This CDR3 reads CSVREGENYGYTF. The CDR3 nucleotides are TGCAGCGTCAGGGAAGGGGAGAACTATGGCTACACCTTC.

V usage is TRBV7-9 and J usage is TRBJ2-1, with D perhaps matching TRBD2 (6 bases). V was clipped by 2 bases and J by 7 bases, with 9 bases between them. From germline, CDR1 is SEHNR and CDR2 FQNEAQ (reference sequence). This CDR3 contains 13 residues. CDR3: CASSLLADNEQFF. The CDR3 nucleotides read TGTGCCAGCAGCTTATTAGCGGATAATGAGCAGTTCTTC. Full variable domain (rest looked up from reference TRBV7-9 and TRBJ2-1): DTGVSQNPRHKITKRGQNVTFRCDPISEHNRLYWYRQTLGQGPEFLTYFQNEAQLEKSRLLSDRFSAERPKGSFSTLEIQRTEQGDSAMYLCASSLLADNEQFFGPGTRLTVL.

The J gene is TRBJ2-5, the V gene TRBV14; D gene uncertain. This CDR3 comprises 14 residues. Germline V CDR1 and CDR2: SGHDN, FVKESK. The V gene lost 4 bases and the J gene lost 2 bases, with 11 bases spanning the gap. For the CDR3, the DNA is TGTGCCAGCAGCCCGATCCCGTTTCAAGAGACCCAGTACTTC. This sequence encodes CASSPIPFQETQYF.